The 3 T cell receptor beta chains listed next were all sequenced from one sample in a study of identical twins. TCRdb reprocessed the 5' RACE reads via MiXCR and lists one record per CDR3 protein. The sample holds some 570,000 distinct CDR3 sequences, 20% to 25% seen once. The data also belong to a second study, concerning yellow fever vaccine responses in identical twins.

Sequencing used CD4+ T cells sorted from blood. The receptors here all came from a woman aged 18 to 35 in good health.

The rearrangement joins TRBV7-7 to TRBJ1-1, with 9 bases matching TRBD1. This CDR3 is 18 amino acids long. V shed 5 bases and J 1 base; nucleotides not matched to a gene: 14. From germline, CDR1 is SSHAT and CDR2 FNYEAQ (reference sequence). The CDR3 DNA reads as TGTGCCAGCAGCCCCTTTCAAGGGACAGGGTTCGGGAACACTGAAGCTTTCTTT. Protein sequence: CASSPFQGTGFGNTEAFF.

The CDR3 DNA sequence: TGCAGTGCTAGAGATCTGGGACTAACTTTCACAGATACGCAGTATTTT. As protein: CSARDLGLTFTDTQYF. V usage is TRBV20-1 and J usage is TRBJ2-3; TRBD2 aligns across 7 bases. V was clipped by 0 bases and J by 2 bases; unmatched bases: 8. CDR3 length: 16 residues. Germline V gives CDR1 DFQATT, CDR2 SNEGSKA (reference sequence).

This clonotype was detected a few times. This chain joins TRBV28 and TRBJ2-7, with TRBD1 matching over 9 bases. The CDR3 spans 15 residues. Germline loops: CDR1 MDHEN, CDR2 SYDVKM. CDR3: CASSFSGTGREELDV. In nucleotides, the CDR3 is TGTGCCAGCAGTTTCTCGGGGACAGGGAGGGAAGAACTAGATGTC.